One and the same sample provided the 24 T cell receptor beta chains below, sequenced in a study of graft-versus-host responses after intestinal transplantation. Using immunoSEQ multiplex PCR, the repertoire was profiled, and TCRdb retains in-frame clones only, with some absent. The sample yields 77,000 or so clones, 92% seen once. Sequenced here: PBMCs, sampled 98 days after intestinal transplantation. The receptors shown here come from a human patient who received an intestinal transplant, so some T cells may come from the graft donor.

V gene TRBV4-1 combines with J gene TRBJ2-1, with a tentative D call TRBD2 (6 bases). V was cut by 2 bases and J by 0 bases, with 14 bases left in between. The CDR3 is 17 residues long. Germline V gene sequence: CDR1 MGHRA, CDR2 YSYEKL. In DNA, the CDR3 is TGCGCCAGCAGCCAACCCTCGACTAGGAGCTCCTACAATGAGCAGTTCTTC. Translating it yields CASSQPSTRSSYNEQFF.

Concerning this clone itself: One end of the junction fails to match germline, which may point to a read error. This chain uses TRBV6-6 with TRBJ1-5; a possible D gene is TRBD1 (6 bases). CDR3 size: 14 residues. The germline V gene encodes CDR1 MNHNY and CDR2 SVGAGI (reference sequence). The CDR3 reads CASSNSGGRQPQHF. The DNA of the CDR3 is TGTGCCAGCAGTAACTCGGGGGGCAGGCAGCCCCAGCATTTT.

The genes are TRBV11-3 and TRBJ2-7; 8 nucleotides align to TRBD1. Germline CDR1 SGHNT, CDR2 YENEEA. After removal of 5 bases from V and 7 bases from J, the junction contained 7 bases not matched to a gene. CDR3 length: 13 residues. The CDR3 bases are TGTGCCAGCAGCGAAACAGGGGGTGGGGAGCAGTACTTC. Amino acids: CASSETGGGEQYF.

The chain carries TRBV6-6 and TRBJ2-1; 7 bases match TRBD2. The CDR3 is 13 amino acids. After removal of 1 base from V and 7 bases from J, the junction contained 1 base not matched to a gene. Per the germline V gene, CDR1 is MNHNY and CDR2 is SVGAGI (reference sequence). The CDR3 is CASSYFSGNEQFF. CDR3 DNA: TGTGCCAGCAGTTACTTTAGCGGGAATGAGCAGTTCTTC.

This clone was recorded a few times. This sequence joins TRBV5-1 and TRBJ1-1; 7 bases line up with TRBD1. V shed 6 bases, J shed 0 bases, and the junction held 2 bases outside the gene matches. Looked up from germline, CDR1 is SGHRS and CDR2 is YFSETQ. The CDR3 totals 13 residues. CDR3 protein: CASTQGLNTEAFF. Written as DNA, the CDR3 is TGCGCCAGCACACAGGGGCTGAACACTGAAGCTTTCTTT.

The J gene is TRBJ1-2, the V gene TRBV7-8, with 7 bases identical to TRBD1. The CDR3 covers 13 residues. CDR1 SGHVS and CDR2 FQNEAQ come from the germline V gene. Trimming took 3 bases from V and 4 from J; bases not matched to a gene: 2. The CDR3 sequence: CASSLGQPYGYTF. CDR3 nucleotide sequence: TGTGCCAGCAGCTTGGGACAGCCCTATGGCTACACCTTC.

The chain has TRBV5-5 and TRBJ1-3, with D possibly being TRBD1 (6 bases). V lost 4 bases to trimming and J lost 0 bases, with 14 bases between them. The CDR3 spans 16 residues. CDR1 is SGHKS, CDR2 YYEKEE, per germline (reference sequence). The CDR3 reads CASSIPGHNSGNTIYF. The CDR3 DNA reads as TGTGCCAGCAGCATCCCGGGACATAACTCTGGAAACACCATATATTTT.

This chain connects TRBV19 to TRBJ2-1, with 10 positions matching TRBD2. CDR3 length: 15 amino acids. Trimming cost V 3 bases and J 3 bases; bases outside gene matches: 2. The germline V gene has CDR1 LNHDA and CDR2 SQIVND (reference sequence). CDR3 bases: TGTGCCAGTAGTATTGGGACTAGCGTCTACAATGAGCAGTTCTTC. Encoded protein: CASSIGTSVYNEQFF. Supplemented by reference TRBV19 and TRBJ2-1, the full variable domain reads DGGITQSPKYLFRKEGQNVTLSCEQNLNHDAMYWYRQDPGQGLRLIYYSQIVNDFQKGDIAEGYSVSREKKESFPLTVTSAQKNPTAFYLCASSIGTSVYNEQFFGPGTRLTVL.

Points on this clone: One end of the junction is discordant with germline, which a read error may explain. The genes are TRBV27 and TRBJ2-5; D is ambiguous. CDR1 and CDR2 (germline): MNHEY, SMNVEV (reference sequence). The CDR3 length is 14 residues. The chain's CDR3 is CASSLPEGPSLCHF. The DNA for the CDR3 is TGTGCCAGCAGTTTACCGGAAGGTCCTTCCCTCTGCCACTTC.

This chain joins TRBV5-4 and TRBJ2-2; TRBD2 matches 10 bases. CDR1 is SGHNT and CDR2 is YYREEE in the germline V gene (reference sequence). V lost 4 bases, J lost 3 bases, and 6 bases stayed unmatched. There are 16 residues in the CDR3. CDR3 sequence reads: CASSVAGTSDTGELFF. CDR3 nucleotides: TGTGCCAGCAGCGTAGCCGGGACTAGCGACACCGGGGAGCTGTTTTTT. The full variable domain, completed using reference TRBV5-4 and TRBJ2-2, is ETGVTQSPTHLIKTRGQQVTLRCSSQSGHNTVSWYQQALGQGPQFIFQYYREEENGRGNFPPRFSGLQFPNYSSELNVNALELDDSALYLCASSVAGTSDTGELFFGEGSRLTVL.

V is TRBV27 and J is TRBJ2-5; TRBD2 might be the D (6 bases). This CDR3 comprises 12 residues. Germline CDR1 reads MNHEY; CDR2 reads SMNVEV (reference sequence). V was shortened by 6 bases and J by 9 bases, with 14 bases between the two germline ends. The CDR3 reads CASRGLEKAQYF. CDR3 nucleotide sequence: TGTGCCAGCAGGGGACTGGAGAAGGCCCAGTACTTC.

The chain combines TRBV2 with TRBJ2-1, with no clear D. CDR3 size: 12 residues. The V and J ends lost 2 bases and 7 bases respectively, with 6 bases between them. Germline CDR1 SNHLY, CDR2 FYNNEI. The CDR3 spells CASSELWNEQFF. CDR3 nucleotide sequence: TGTGCCAGCAGTGAATTGTGGAATGAGCAGTTCTTC.

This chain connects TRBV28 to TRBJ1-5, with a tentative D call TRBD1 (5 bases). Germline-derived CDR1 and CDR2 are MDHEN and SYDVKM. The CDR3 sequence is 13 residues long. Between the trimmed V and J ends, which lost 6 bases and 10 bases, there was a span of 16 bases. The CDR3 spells CASRSGRFSPQHF. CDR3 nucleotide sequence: TGTGCCAGCAGATCGGGACGTTTCTCCCCCCAGCATTTT.

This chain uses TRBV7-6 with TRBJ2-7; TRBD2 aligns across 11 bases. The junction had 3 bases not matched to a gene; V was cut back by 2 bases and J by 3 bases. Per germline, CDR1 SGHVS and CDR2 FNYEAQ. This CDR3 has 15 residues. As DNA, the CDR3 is TGTGCCAGCAGCTTATCTAGCGGGGGGATCTACGAGCAGTACTTC. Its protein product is CASSLSSGGIYEQYF.

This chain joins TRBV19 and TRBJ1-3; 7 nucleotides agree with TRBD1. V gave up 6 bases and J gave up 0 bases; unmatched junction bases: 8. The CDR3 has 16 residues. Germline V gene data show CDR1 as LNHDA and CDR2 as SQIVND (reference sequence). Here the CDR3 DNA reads TGTGCCAGTAGCCTGTCAGGGGGGCTCTCTGGAAACACCATATATTTT. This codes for CASSLSGGLSGNTIYF.

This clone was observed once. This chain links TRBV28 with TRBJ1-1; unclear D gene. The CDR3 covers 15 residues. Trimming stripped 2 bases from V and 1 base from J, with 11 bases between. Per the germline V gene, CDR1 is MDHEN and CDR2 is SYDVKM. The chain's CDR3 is CASSLVSSGNTEAFF. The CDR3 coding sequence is TGTGCCAGCAGTTTAGTGTCGTCAGGGAACACTGAAGCTTTCTTT.

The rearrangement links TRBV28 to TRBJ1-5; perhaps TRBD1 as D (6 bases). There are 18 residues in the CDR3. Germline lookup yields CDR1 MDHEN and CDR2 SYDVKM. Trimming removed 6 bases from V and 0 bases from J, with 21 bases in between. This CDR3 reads CASSSLNLQGYSNQPQHF. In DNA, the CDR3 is TGTGCCAGCAGCAGTTTAAATCTCCAGGGGTATAGCAATCAGCCCCAGCATTTT.

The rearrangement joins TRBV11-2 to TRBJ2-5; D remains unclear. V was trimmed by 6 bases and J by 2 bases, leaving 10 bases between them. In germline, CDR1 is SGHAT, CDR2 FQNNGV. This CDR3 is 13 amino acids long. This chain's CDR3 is CASSLLGQETQYF. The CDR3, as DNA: TGTGCCAGCAGTCTCCTGGGGCAAGAGACCCAGTACTTC.

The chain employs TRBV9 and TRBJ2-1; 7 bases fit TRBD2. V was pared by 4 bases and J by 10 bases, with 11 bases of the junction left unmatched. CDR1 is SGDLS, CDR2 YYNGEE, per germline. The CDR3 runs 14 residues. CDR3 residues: CASSPRLAAGEQFF. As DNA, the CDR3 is TGTGCCAGCAGCCCCCGACTAGCCGCGGGAGAGCAGTTCTTC.

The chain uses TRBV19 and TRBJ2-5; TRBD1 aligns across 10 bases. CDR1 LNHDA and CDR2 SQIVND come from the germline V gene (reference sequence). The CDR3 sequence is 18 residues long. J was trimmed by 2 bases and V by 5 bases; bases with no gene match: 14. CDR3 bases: TGTGCCAGTAGTGCCCCCAACCGGGACAGGGGATCACAAGAGACCCAGTACTTC. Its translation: CASSAPNRDRGSQETQYF.

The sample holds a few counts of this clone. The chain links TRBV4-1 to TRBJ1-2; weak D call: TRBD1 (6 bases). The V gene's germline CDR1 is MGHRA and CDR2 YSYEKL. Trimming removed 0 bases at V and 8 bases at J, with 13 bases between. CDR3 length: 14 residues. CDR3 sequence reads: CASSQEAGAGGYTF. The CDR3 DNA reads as TGCGCCAGCAGCCAAGAGGCGGGGGCGGGGGGCTACACCTTC.

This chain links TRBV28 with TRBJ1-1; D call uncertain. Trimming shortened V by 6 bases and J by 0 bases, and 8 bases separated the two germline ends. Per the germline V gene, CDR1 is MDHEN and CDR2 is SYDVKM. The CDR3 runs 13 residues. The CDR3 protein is CASSFMMNTEAFF. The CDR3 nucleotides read TGTGCCAGCAGCTTCATGATGAACACTGAAGCTTTCTTT.

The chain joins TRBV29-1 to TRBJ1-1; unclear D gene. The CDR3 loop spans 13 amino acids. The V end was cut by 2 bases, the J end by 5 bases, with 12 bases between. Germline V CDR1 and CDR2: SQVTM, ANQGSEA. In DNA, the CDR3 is TGCAGCGTTGAAAGGGCCTGGGCGACTGAAGCTTTCTTT. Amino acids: CSVERAWATEAFF.

The CDR3 sequence: CATRQGWTEAFF. The CDR3 DNA follows: TGTGCCACTCGACAGGGATGGACTGAAGCTTTCTTT. The chain recombines TRBV19 with TRBJ1-1; TRBD1 aligns across 7 bases. With V trimmed by 10 bases and J by 5 bases, 7 bases remained unmatched. The germline V gene encodes CDR1 LNHDA and CDR2 SQIVND (reference sequence). This CDR3 has 12 residues.